The rows below give T cell receptor beta chains drawn from one sample of a study of blood T cell repertoires in COVID-19. Using immunoSEQ multiplex PCR, the repertoire was profiled, and TCRdb retains in-frame clones only, with some absent. The sample gives 140,000 or so clones, 75% to 90% of which show up once; around 2.9% is in the top ten. The sample consisted of peripheral blood. These receptors were taken from a woman in her fifties or sixties with active COVID-19. Each CDR3 is given with its conserved first and last residue.

TRBJ2-2 | TRBV4-3 | CASSQPTSGRAQNTGELFF
TRBJ1-6 | TRBV5-6 | CASSFRTGATYNSPLHF
TRBJ1-1 | TRBV19 | CASSYRNTEAFF
TRBJ2-1 | TRBV5-1 | CASSFFGSDDNEQFF
TRBJ1-2 | TRBV30 | CAWSVHQEGGGYTF
TRBJ2-7 | TRBV28 | CASSKGLAVYEQYF
TRBJ2-7 | TRBV15 | CATRRGLAGTYEQYF
TRBJ2-1 | TRBV29-1 | CSVRWAYVYNEQFF
TRBJ2-7 | TRBV7-8 | CASSPSGQGYEQYF
TRBJ1-2 | TRBV28 | CASRARVTDGYTF
TRBJ2-3 | TRBV28 | CASSPDRAGTDTQYF
TRBJ2-7 | TRBV5-1 | CASSSGQGSYEQYF
TRBJ1-1 | TRBV11-2 | CASSLGPLWNTEAFF
TRBJ2-3 | TRBV5-1 | CASKKGLLQRTDTQYF
TRBJ2-2 | TRBV27 | CASLRTGSAGELFF
TRBJ2-7 | TRBV21-1 | CASSKADRAGVPYEQYF
TRBJ1-5 | TRBV19 | CASSSGQDRNQPQHF
TRBJ1-1 | TRBV5-4 | CASSPPPGQGNTEAFF
TRBJ2-5 | TRBV4-3 | CASSQVSAGGSPKETQYF
TRBJ1-1 | TRBV7-3 | CASSSRSGSEAFF
TRBJ1-1 | TRBV6-2/TRBV6-3 | CASSSGQGATEAFF
TRBJ1-5 | TRBV4-1 | CASSQDPGGTHQPQHF
TRBJ2-4 | TRBV6-5 | CASSQSGTKNIQYF
TRBJ2-1 | TRBV24-1 | CATRSTGGNEQFF
TRBJ2-5 | TRBV4-2 | CASSQRLAGGETQYF
TRBJ1-2 | TRBV30 | CAWAKQGTRGYTF
TRBJ2-5 | TRBV7-7 | CASSLGLRDRGLETQYF
TRBJ1-5 | TRBV6-1 | CASSEEGRGPQHF
TRBJ1-3 | TRBV5-1 | CASSLTGGEAGNTIYF
TRBJ2-3 | TRBV12-3/TRBV12-4 | CASSFFPDTQYF
TRBJ2-1 | TRBV28 | CASSLSSGGYNEQFF
TRBJ2-1 | TRBV25-1 | CASSIGYAGNNEQFF
TRBJ2-5 | TRBV28 | CASSFGTGFQETQYF
TRBJ2-5 | TRBV9 | CASSARQGPGETQYF
TRBJ1-2 | TRBV5-1 | CASSSIRQGNGYTF
TRBJ2-7 | TRBV10-3 | CAIRAGGWEQYF
TRBJ2-3 | TRBV5-6 | CASSLNLGQGITDTQYF
TRBJ1-2 | TRBV18 | CASSQLAEPRNYGYTF
TRBJ2-4 | TRBV5-8 | CASSSGQLIAKNIQYF
TRBJ2-1 | TRBV5-1 | CASSRDTAYNEQFF
TRBJ1-6 | TRBV13 | CASSLGTPWRGHLLFYNSPLHF
TRBJ1-2 | TRBV10-1 | CASRWDRHSANYGYTF
TRBJ2-7 | TRBV6-2/TRBV6-3 | CASSYSEGVPSYEQYF
TRBJ2-5 | TRBV7-2 | CASSSTGFQETQYF
TRBJ2-4 | TRBV7-2 | CASSLRGGVAKNIQYF
TRBJ2-7 | TRBV6-2/TRBV6-3 | CASSETSSYEQYF
TRBJ2-1 | TRBV7-2 | CASSRTSGRRDEQFF
TRBJ2-6 | TRBV6-2/TRBV6-3 | CASSYRITGRGANVLTF
TRBJ2-1 | TRBV7-3 | CASSLTQTGRYNEQFF
TRBJ2-7 | TRBV10-3 | CAIKEQDNEEQYF
TRBJ2-1 | TRBV3-1/TRBV3-2 | CASSQVQGGEQFF
TRBJ2-5 | TRBV7-2 | CASSGGTSRETQYF
TRBJ2-7 | TRBV12-3/TRBV12-4 | CASNSGSNREQYF
TRBJ1-2 | TRBV5-1 | CASSLDRGSGYTF
TRBJ2-5 | TRBV7-9 | CASSLWTGGEETQYF
TRBJ1-2 | TRBV28 | CASSFPFGYTF
TRBJ1-1 | TRBV18 | CATRPAMNTEAFF
TRBJ2-7 | TRBV28 | CASSFWSDWEQYF
TRBJ1-2 | TRBV29-1 | CSVDWGDYGYTF
TRBJ2-1 | TRBV11-2 | CASSLIRTLHNEQFF